The next 24 T cell receptor beta chains were all read from a single sample in a study of cytomegalovirus exposure and HLA in healthy donors. PCR involved 60 Vbeta and 13 Jbeta primers. TCRdb's table, derived via immunoSEQ multiplex PCR, lists solely in-frame clones and lacks some. The data contain some 85,000 clones, 76% of them singletons. The sequenced material came from PBMCs. Every receptor here comes from a man aged 35-49 years in good health and CMV-seronegative.

This clone appeared a single time. The rearrangement joins TRBV19 to TRBJ1-1; 7 bases map to TRBD1. The CDR3 is made up of 15 amino acids. Trimming cost V 5 bases and J 3 bases; bases outside gene matches: 9. Germline CDR1 is LNHDA and CDR2 is SQIVND (reference sequence). The CDR3 protein is CASSVTSGGHTEAFF. The CDR3 nucleotides are TGTGCCAGTAGTGTTACCTCAGGGGGTCACACTGAAGCTTTCTTT. Full variable domain (remainder filled in from reference TRBV19 and TRBJ1-1): DGGITQSPKYLFRKEGQNVTLSCEQNLNHDAMYWYRQDPGQGLRLIYYSQIVNDFQKGDIAEGYSVSREKKESFPLTVTSAQKNPTAFYLCASSVTSGGHTEAFFGQGTRLTVV.

This rearrangement joins TRBV12-5 to TRBJ1-1; D perhaps matches TRBD1 (5 bases). Per germline, CDR1 LGHNT and CDR2 FRNRAP. The CDR3 totals 14 residues. Trimming pared 6 bases from V and 5 bases from J, leaving 16 bases between. The CDR3 sequence: CASGGRGGFTEAFF. CDR3 in DNA: TGTGCTAGTGGCGGTCGGGGGGGATTTACTGAAGCTTTCTTT.

The chain couples TRBV7-8 to TRBJ1-2; the match to TRBD1 covers 7 bases. Germline CDR1 and CDR2: SGHVS and FQNEAQ. The CDR3 loop spans 16 amino acids. J lost 3 bases, V lost 5 bases, and 12 bases had no gene match. The DNA of the CDR3 is TGTGCCAGCAGCCAGGGTGGAGGGGGCAAGCACTATGGCTACACCTTC. Translated: CASSQGGGGKHYGYTF.

The chain is built from TRBV19 and TRBJ1-2; TRBD1 matches 8 bases. Germline V gene lookup returns CDR1 LNHDA and CDR2 SQIVND (reference sequence). The CDR3 has 14 amino acids. Losses at the gene ends were 5 bases for V and 4 bases for J; bases not matched to a gene: 6. DNA of the CDR3: TGTGCCAGTAGTCTGAGGACAGGGATCTATGGCTACACCTTC. Translated: CASSLRTGIYGYTF.

The chain is built from TRBV15 and TRBJ1-2, with a weak D call TRBD1 (6 bases). CDR1 LNHNV and CDR2 YYDKDF come from the germline V gene (reference sequence). The CDR3 spans 18 residues. Between the trimmed V and J ends, which lost 3 bases and 0 bases, there was a span of 20 bases. CDR3 bases: TGTGCCACCAGCAGTCTAAGGTCAGGGGTCCAAGCTAACTATGGCTACACCTTC. This sequence encodes CATSSLRSGVQANYGYTF.

The J gene is TRBJ1-2, the V gene TRBV2, with 7 bases matching TRBD1. After removal of 6 bases from V and 4 bases from J, the junction contained 5 bases not matched to a gene. There are 13 residues in the CDR3. Per germline, CDR1 SNHLY and CDR2 FYNNEI. CDR3 amino acids: CASSAGQSYGYTF. The CDR3, as DNA: TGTGCCAGCAGCGCGGGACAGTCCTATGGCTACACCTTC.

This clone was counted once. This chain uses TRBV5-6 with TRBJ2-1; tentatively, D is TRBD2 (5 bases). The germline V gene encodes CDR1 SGHDT and CDR2 YYEEEE. The CDR3 spans 11 residues. Trimming stripped 0 bases from V and 14 bases from J, with 9 bases between. The CDR3 DNA is TGTGCCAGCAGCTTGGTACTAGAAAAGTTCTTC. Its translation: CASSLVLEKFF. Drawing the rest from reference TRBV5-6 and TRBJ2-1, the complete variable domain is DAGVTQSPTHLIKTRGQQVTLRCSPKSGHDTVSWYQQALGQGPQFIFQYYEEEERQRGNFPDRFSGHQFPNYSSELNVNALLLGDSALYLCASSLVLEKFFGPGTRLTVL.

The chain joins TRBV6-5 to TRBJ1-5; the D gene is possibly TRBD1 (5 bases). Germline values: CDR1 MNHEY, CDR2 SVGAGI. The CDR3 covers 14 residues. V lost 6 bases, J lost 0 bases, and 9 bases lay in between. CDR3 sequence reads: CASSPTASNQPQHF. DNA for the CDR3: TGTGCCAGCAGCCCGACAGCTAGCAATCAGCCCCAGCATTTT.

In this sample, this clone turned up a few times. The rearrangement uses TRBV6-1 and TRBJ1-3, with 10 bases that match TRBD1. Trimming cost V 6 bases and J 5 bases; bases outside gene matches: 4. CDR3 length: 14 residues. Germline V gene lookup returns CDR1 MNHNS and CDR2 SASEGT. This CDR3 is CASRTGGGRNTIYF. The CDR3, as DNA: TGTGCCAGCAGGACAGGGGGCGGTCGAAACACCATATATTTT.

V usage is TRBV6-5 and J usage is TRBJ1-3; D ambiguous. The CDR3 length is 13 residues. Germline V gene data show CDR1 as MNHEY and CDR2 as SVGAGI. Between the trimmed V and J ends, which lost 8 bases and 2 bases, there was a span of 10 bases. The CDR3 sequence: CASLTGTGNTIYF. The CDR3 bases are TGTGCCAGCCTGACCGGGACTGGAAACACCATATATTTT.

The chain recombines TRBV7-5 with TRBJ2-1; the DNA was not compared with TRBD2, the D call given in the table. TRBV7-5 is shown as a pseudogene. The CDR3 spans 15 residues. The CDR3 DNA reads as TGTGTCAGAAGCTCATTTAGCGGATCTGGAAATGAGCAGTTCTTC. Protein: CVRSSFSGSGNEQFF.

The chain combines TRBV5-4 with TRBJ1-2; D gene ambiguous. CDR1 and CDR2 from the germline V gene are SGHNT and YYREEE (reference sequence). The CDR3 contains 15 residues. V dropped 0 bases and J dropped 2 bases, with 11 bases sitting between them. The CDR3 sequence: CASSLDPEANYGYTF. CDR3 coding DNA: TGTGCCAGCAGCTTGGATCCGGAGGCAAACTATGGCTACACCTTC.

This chain joins TRBV6-4 and TRBJ1-6; no definite D call. Trimming shortened V by 4 bases and J by 7 bases, and 14 bases separated the two germline ends. CDR1 MRHNA and CDR2 SNTAGT come from the germline V gene. The CDR3 consists of 15 residues. The CDR3: CASSVLAGDNSPLHF. In DNA form, the CDR3 reads TGTGCCAGCAGTGTTTTGGCAGGCGACAATTCACCCCTCCACTTT.

The chain links TRBV28 to TRBJ1-6; 9 bases fit TRBD1. V lost 6 bases and J lost 8; bases outside the gene matches: 14. The CDR3 contains 17 residues. Germline assignment: CDR1 MDHEN and CDR2 SYDVKM. In DNA, the CDR3 is TGTGCCAGCAGCCTCCTCGGGACAGGGTATCGTGATTCACCCCTCCACTTT. Amino acid sequence: CASSLLGTGYRDSPLHF.

The gene calls are TRBV5-4 and TRBJ2-7; 7 nucleotides align to TRBD1. With 1 base clipped from V and 4 bases from J, the junction kept 5 bases outside the gene matches. Looked up from germline, CDR1 is SGHNT and CDR2 is YYREEE (reference sequence). CDR3 length equals 14 residues. CDR3 DNA: TGTGCCAGCAGCTTGAAACAGGGGCTTTACGAGCAGTACTTC. Translated: CASSLKQGLYEQYF.

This rearrangement joins TRBV19 to TRBJ1-6; perhaps TRBD1 as D (5 bases). This CDR3 spans 14 amino acids. V was cut by 6 bases and J by 9 bases, with 15 bases left in between. CDR1 and CDR2 from the germline V gene are LNHDA and SQIVND (reference sequence). The CDR3 DNA reads as TGTGCCAGTAGGGTGACAGTCATTGGTTCACCCCTCCACTTT. It codes for CASRVTVIGSPLHF.

This sequence joins TRBV5-6 and TRBJ1-4; 8 bases align to TRBD1. CDR3 length: 17 residues. The V segment lost 1 base and the J segment 4 bases; nucleotides outside the gene matches: 9. Germline V gene data show CDR1 as SGHDT and CDR2 as YYEEEE. In nucleotides, the CDR3 is TGTGCCAGCAGCTTGTACTCAGGGGGCGCGGGTAATGAAAAACTGTTTTTT. It yields the protein CASSLYSGGAGNEKLFF.

The rearrangement uses TRBV7-2 and TRBJ1-2, with no clear D. The ends were cut back, 3 bases at V and 2 bases at J, with 7 bases in the middle. CDR1 is SGHTA, CDR2 FQGNSA, per germline. This CDR3 is 13 amino acids long. For the CDR3, the DNA is TGTGCCAGCAGCTTCCAACGGAACTATGGCTACACCTTC. The encoded protein is CASSFQRNYGYTF.

The chain couples TRBV30 to TRBJ2-4, with 9 bases lining up with TRBD1. Looked up from germline, CDR1 is GTSNPN and CDR2 is SVGIG (reference sequence). The CDR3 contains 17 residues. V lost 2 bases to trimming and J lost 0 bases; unmatched junction nucleotides: 8. CDR3: CAWSRDRVSAAKNIQYF. The CDR3, as DNA: TGTGCCTGGAGTCGGGACAGGGTGTCTGCAGCCAAAAACATTCAGTACTTC.

V and J are TRBV9 and TRBJ1-3, with D hard to call. CDR3 length: 15 residues. Trimming cost V 4 bases and J 0 bases, with 11 bases left between them. Germline assignment: CDR1 SGDLS and CDR2 YYNGEE. The CDR3 coding sequence is TGTGCCAGCAGCCCAGATGGGAGCTCTGGAAACACCATATATTTT. It is translated as CASSPDGSSGNTIYF.

The CDR3 protein is CASSWTGGGETQYF. CDR3 in DNA: TGTGCCAGCAGCTGGACAGGGGGAGGGGAGACCCAGTACTTC. The rearrangement uses TRBV5-4 and TRBJ2-5; 10 bases align to TRBD1. The germline V gene has CDR1 SGHNT and CDR2 YYREEE (reference sequence). The CDR3 totals 14 residues. J lost 5 bases, V lost 3 bases, and 4 bases had no gene match.

This chain uses TRBV28 with TRBJ1-6; D not resolved. CDR3 length equals 17 residues. V lost 4 bases, J lost 0 bases, and 13 bases lay in between. CDR1 MDHEN and CDR2 SYDVKM come from the germline V gene. In DNA form, the CDR3 reads TGTGCCAGCAGTTCATCACGCTGGAGCTCCTATAATTCACCCCTCCACTTT. Translated, it gives CASSSSRWSSYNSPLHF.

The CDR3 nucleotides are TGTGCCAGCAGCTTTGGCCCTAGCGGCGCCTACGAGCAGTACTTC. It specifies CASSFGPSGAYEQYF. The chain carries TRBV12-1 and TRBJ2-7; the D call in the table, TRBD2, was not verified against the DNA. TRBV12-1 corresponds to a pseudogene. This CDR3 has 15 residues.

This rearrangement joins TRBV28 to TRBJ1-2, with 12 bases lining up with TRBD1. CDR1 MDHEN and CDR2 SYDVKM come from the germline V gene. The V and J ends lost 3 bases and 8 bases, in that order; junction bases with no gene match: 4. CDR3 length: 14 amino acids. The chain's CDR3 is CASSFRDRGRGYTF. CDR3 coding DNA: TGTGCCAGCAGTTTTAGGGACAGGGGGCGCGGCTACACCTTC.